The 23 T cell receptor beta chains listed next were all sequenced from one sample in a study of graft-versus-host responses after intestinal transplantation. Clones were read by immunoSEQ multiplex PCR, and TCRdb kept only the in-frame ones, dropping some. This repertoire shows around 9,000 clones, approximately 81% found once; its top ten account for roughly 25%. Intraepithelial lymphocytes and lamina propria lymphocytes were released through processing of graft tissue. This specimen consisted of ileum tissue, obtained 527 days after intestinal transplant. These receptors all come from a human patient who received an intestinal transplant, so some T cells may come from the graft donor.

The genes are TRBV29-1 and TRBJ1-1; 8 nucleotides align to TRBD1. The CDR3 sequence is 15 residues long. The germline V gene has CDR1 SQVTM and CDR2 ANQGSEA. Germline trimming cut 4 bases from V and 0 bases from J; bases unmatched to any gene: 7. The chain's CDR3 is CSVVQGANMNTEAFF. The CDR3 nucleotides read TGCAGCGTTGTTCAGGGGGCAAACATGAACACTGAAGCTTTCTTT.

The chain recombines TRBV5-4 with TRBJ2-1; a possible D gene is TRBD2 (5 bases). With 1 base removed from V and 6 bases from J, the gap between germline ends came to 14 bases. Germline V CDR1 and CDR2: SGHNT, YYREEE (reference sequence). This CDR3 is 15 amino acids long. In nucleotides, the CDR3 is TGTGCCAGCAGCTTGCGGGCTAGCCCTTCCAATGAGCAGTTCTTC. It encodes CASSLRASPSNEQFF. The variable domain in full, completed from reference TRBV5-4 and TRBJ2-1, reads ETGVTQSPTHLIKTRGQQVTLRCSSQSGHNTVSWYQQALGQGPQFIFQYYREEENGRGNFPPRFSGLQFPNYSSELNVNALELDDSALYLCASSLRASPSNEQFFGPGTRLTVL.

The chain joins TRBV6-5 to TRBJ2-7; D possibly uses TRBD1 or TRBD2 (5 bases each). Looked up from germline, CDR1 is MNHEY and CDR2 is SVGAGI. The CDR3 covers 15 residues. The V end lost 7 bases, the J end lost 1 base, and 17 bases lay between the germline ends. The CDR3 is CASIAWDVSSYEQYF. CDR3 bases: TGTGCCAGCATAGCATGGGACGTAAGTTCCTACGAGCAGTACTTC.

The J gene is TRBJ2-3, the V gene TRBV4-3; the D gene is possibly TRBD2 (6 bases). The CDR3 spans 17 residues. Germline-derived CDR1 and CDR2 are LGHNA and YSLEER. Trimming took 0 bases from V and 2 from J, leaving 15 bases between them. The DNA of the CDR3 is TGCGCCAGCAGCCAAGATTGGAGGGAGGCACCCACAGATACGCAGTATTTT. Its translation: CASSQDWREAPTDTQYF.

The rearrangement joins TRBV19 to TRBJ2-2; no definite D call. CDR3 size: 15 residues. Germline V gene lookup returns CDR1 LNHDA and CDR2 SQIVND (reference sequence). V was cut by 5 bases and J by 0 bases, with 10 bases left in between. CDR3 in amino acids: CASSWQEPNTGELFF. Written as DNA, the CDR3 is TGTGCCAGTAGTTGGCAGGAACCGAACACCGGGGAGCTGTTTTTT.

The chain couples TRBV6-6 to TRBJ2-7; TRBD1 agrees at 9 bases. With V trimmed by 0 bases and J by 3 bases, 6 bases remained unmatched. The CDR3 has 16 residues. Germline loops: CDR1 MNHNY, CDR2 SVGAGI (reference sequence). This CDR3 is CASSYSKGQGSYEQYF. CDR3 DNA sequence: TGTGCCAGCAGTTACTCCAAGGGACAGGGTAGCTACGAGCAGTACTTC.

This chain connects TRBV23-1 to TRBJ2-7; D remains unclear. TRBV23-1 is recorded as an ORF, its role being uncertain. The V end was cut by 6 bases, the J end by 3 bases, with 15 bases between. The CDR3 totals 14 residues. The CDR3 nucleotides read TGCGCCAGCAGAACCGGGCCTGAAAGCTACGAGCAGTACTTC. Translation: CASRTGPESYEQYF.

This clone showed up just once. The rearrangement uses TRBV6-1 and TRBJ2-7; no clear D gene. The germline gives CDR1 MNHNS, CDR2 SASEGT. The CDR3 extends over 14 amino acids. V lost 6 bases and J lost 1, with 13 bases in between. CDR3 coding DNA: TGTGCCAGCAGGCCAAGGAGTCGATCCTACGAGCAGTACTTC. This gives the protein CASRPRSRSYEQYF.

This clone was seen just once. The V gene is TRBV2, the J gene TRBJ2-5; maybe TRBD1 (6 bases). This CDR3 contains 14 residues. The V end lost 7 bases, the J end lost 5 bases, and 17 bases lay between the germline ends. The V gene's germline CDR1 is SNHLY and CDR2 FYNNEI. The CDR3 sequence: CASTLRGAKETQYF. The CDR3 DNA sequence: TGTGCCAGCACCCTCAGGGGAGCTAAGGAGACCCAGTACTTC. Full variable domain (missing parts from reference TRBV2 and TRBJ2-5): EPEVTQTPSHQVTQMGQEVILRCVPISNHLYFYWYRQILGQKVEFLVSFYNNEISEKSEIFDDQFSVERPDGSNFTLKIRSTKLEDSAMYFCASTLRGAKETQYFGPGTRLLVL.

V gene TRBV27 combines with J gene TRBJ1-1, with 9 bases fitting TRBD1. The V gene end was trimmed by 3 bases and the J gene end by 1 base; junction bases not matched to a gene: 9. CDR1 MNHEY and CDR2 SMNVEV come from the germline V gene (reference sequence). The length of the CDR3 is 17 residues. This CDR3 is CASSLRGTGYRNTEAFF. Here the CDR3 DNA reads TGTGCCAGCAGTTTGCGCGGGACAGGGTATCGGAACACTGAAGCTTTCTTT.

This chain links TRBV5-5 with TRBJ1-2; D gene unclear. The CDR3 is 13 residues long. Trimming took off 4 bases at V and 5 bases at J, with 12 bases between the two ends. Germline V lookup: CDR1 SGHKS, CDR2 YYEKEE (reference sequence). The CDR3 protein is CASSVLGAYGYTF. The CDR3 DNA reads as TGTGCCAGCAGCGTATTGGGAGCGTATGGCTACACCTTC. Full variable domain (missing parts from reference TRBV5-5 and TRBJ1-2): DAGVTQSPTHLIKTRGQQVTLRCSPISGHKSVSWYQQVLGQGPQFIFQYYEKEERGRGNFPDRFSARQFPNYSSELNVNALLLGDSALYLCASSVLGAYGYTFGSGTRLTVV.

This rearrangement joins TRBV6-1 to TRBJ1-1; 10 bases fit TRBD1. The CDR3 totals 14 residues. Germline CDR1 reads MNHNS; CDR2 reads SASEGT. Trimming removed 6 bases from V and 4 bases from J; junction bases left unmatched: 5. This chain's CDR3 is CASRPTGGGTEAFF. CDR3 bases: TGTGCCAGCAGGCCGACAGGGGGCGGCACTGAAGCTTTCTTT.

V usage is TRBV6-9 and J usage is TRBJ2-2; D perhaps matches TRBD2 (5 bases). The CDR3 consists of 13 residues. The V gene lost 5 bases and the J gene lost 6 bases, with 10 bases spanning the gap. Germline lookup yields CDR1 MNHGY and CDR2 SVAAGI. The CDR3 reads CASSEVGAGELFF. CDR3 bases: TGTGCCAGCAGTGAAGTGGGAGCCGGGGAGCTGTTTTTT.

The CDR3 DNA reads as TGTGCCACCCCCCCCCGGGTAGGGGACTACGAGCAGTACTTC. Translating it yields CATPPRVGDYEQYF. This sequence joins TRBV5-3 and TRBJ2-7, with D maybe TRBD1 (5 bases). TRBV5-3 is an ORF; its function is uncertain. V was pared by 9 bases and J by 3 bases, with 19 bases between. This CDR3 region has 14 residues.

This clone has a single count. The V and J genes are TRBV10-3 and TRBJ2-1, with 8 bases matching TRBD2. Germline assignment: CDR1 ENHRY and CDR2 SYGVKD. Unmatched junction bases numbered 2, after V lost 5 bases and J lost 2 bases. There are 14 residues in the CDR3. Here the CDR3 reads CAISPGGTYNEQFF. The CDR3 nucleotides read TGTGCCATCAGTCCGGGGGGGACCTACAATGAGCAGTTCTTC.

V gene TRBV9 combines with J gene TRBJ1-2; D unresolved. The V and J ends lost 0 bases and 7 bases respectively, with 13 bases between them. The CDR3 has 14 amino acids. The germline CDR1 and CDR2 sequences are SGDLS and YYNGEE. The CDR3 is CASSVASSQSGYTF. The CDR3 nucleotides are TGTGCCAGCAGCGTAGCCAGTAGTCAGAGTGGCTACACCTTC. Variable domain in full (rest from reference TRBV9 and TRBJ1-2): DSGVTQTPKHLITATGQRVTLRCSPRSGDLSVYWYQQSLDQGLQFLIQYYNGEERAKGNILERFSAQQFPDLHSELNLSSLELGDSALYFCASSVASSQSGYTFGSGTRLTVV.

This chain links TRBV5-4 with TRBJ2-1; 11 positions match TRBD2. The V and J ends lost 2 bases and 9 bases, in that order; junction bases with no gene match: 7. Looked up from germline, CDR1 is SGHNT and CDR2 is YYREEE (reference sequence). The CDR3 extends over 15 amino acids. The CDR3 here is CASSFSGRATGEQFF. The CDR3 bases are TGTGCCAGCAGCTTTAGCGGGAGGGCCACGGGTGAGCAGTTCTTC.

This clone was observed a few times. The rearrangement uses TRBV30 and TRBJ1-2, with no clear D. Trimming removed 0 bases from V and 9 bases from J, with 17 bases in between. The germline gives CDR1 GTSNPN, CDR2 SVGIG (reference sequence). The CDR3 runs to 14 residues. The CDR3 DNA is TGTGCCTGGAGTGTACAAAGGGCCGGCCTCCGCTACACCTTC. Encoded protein: CAWSVQRAGLRYTF.

The chain recombines TRBV10-3 with TRBJ1-2; tentative D call: TRBD1 (6 bases). In germline, CDR1 is ENHRY, CDR2 SYGVKD. The V end was cut by 6 bases, the J end by 4 bases, with 21 bases between. The CDR3 runs 16 residues. CDR3 nucleotide sequence: TGTGCCATCAGACGGACAGAGACCCTTTATCTCTATGGCTACACCTTC. Amino acids: CAIRRTETLYLYGYTF.

The chain joins TRBV29-1 to TRBJ2-5; TRBD2 matches at 10 bases. Matching the DNA end better, TRBJ2-7 makes the J call doubtful. This CDR3 region has 12 residues. The V gene's germline CDR1 is SQVTM and CDR2 ANQGSEA. CDR3 loop: CSVATSGYEQYF. CDR3 DNA sequence: TGCAGCGTTGCGACTAGCGGGTACGAGCAGTACTTC.

The chain carries TRBV13 and TRBJ2-1, with 13 positions matching TRBD2. V lost 3 bases and J lost 7; bases outside the gene matches: 0. Germline CDR1 and CDR2: PRHDT and FYEKMQ (reference sequence). The CDR3 loop spans 14 amino acids. The chain's CDR3 is CASSLTSGRNEQFF. The CDR3 region has the DNA TGTGCCAGCAGCTTGACTAGCGGGAGGAATGAGCAGTTCTTC.

V usage is TRBV11-2 and J usage is TRBJ1-2; D remains unclear. The CDR3 totals 15 residues. CDR1 and CDR2 (germline): SGHAT, FQNNGV. Trimming removed 2 bases at V and 0 bases at J, with 10 bases between. As DNA, the CDR3 is TGTGCCAGCAGCTTAACCAGGTTAACTAACTATGGCTACACCTTC. This encodes CASSLTRLTNYGYTF.

The chain couples TRBV7-6 to TRBJ1-2; D is uncertain. The CDR3 runs to 14 residues. Trimming cost V 2 bases and J 8 bases, with 15 bases left between them. The germline V gene has CDR1 SGHVS and CDR2 FNYEAQ. CDR3: CASSLRWLLWGYTF. CDR3 sequence (DNA): TGTGCCAGCAGCTTAAGGTGGCTTCTTTGGGGCTACACCTTC.